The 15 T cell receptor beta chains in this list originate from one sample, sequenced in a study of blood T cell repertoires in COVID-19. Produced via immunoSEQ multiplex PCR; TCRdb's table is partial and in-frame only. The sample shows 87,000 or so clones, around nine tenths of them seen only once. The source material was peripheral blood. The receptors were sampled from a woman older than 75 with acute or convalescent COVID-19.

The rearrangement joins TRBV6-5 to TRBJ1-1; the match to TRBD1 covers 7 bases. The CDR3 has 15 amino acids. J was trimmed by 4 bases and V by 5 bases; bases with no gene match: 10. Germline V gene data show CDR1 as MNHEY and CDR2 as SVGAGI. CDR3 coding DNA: TGTGCCAGCAGTACCCGGCGACAGGGTCTCACTGAAGCTTTCTTT. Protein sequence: CASSTRRQGLTEAFF.

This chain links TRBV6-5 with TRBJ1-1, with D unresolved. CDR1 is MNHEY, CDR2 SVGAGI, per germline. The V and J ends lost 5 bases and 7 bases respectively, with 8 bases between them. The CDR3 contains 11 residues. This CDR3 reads CASSTVLEAFF. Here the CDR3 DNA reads TGTGCCAGCAGTACAGTCCTTGAAGCTTTCTTT.

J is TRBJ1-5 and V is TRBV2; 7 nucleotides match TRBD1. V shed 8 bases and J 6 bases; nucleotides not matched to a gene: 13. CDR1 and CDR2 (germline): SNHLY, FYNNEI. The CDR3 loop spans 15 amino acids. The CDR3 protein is CASARQRGPGQPQHF. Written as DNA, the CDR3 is TGTGCCAGCGCCCGGCAGAGGGGGCCGGGTCAGCCCCAGCATTTT. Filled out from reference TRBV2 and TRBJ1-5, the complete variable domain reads EPEVTQTPSHQVTQMGQEVILRCVPISNHLYFYWYRQILGQKVEFLVSFYNNEISEKSEIFDDQFSVERPDGSNFTLKIRSTKLEDSAMYFCASARQRGPGQPQHFGDGTRLSIL.

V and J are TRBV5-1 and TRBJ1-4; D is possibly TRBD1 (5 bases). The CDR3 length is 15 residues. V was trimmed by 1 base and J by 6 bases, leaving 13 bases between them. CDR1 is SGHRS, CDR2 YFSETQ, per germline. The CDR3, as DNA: TGCGCCAGCAGCTTGTCAGTTCAGGGTTATGAAAAACTGTTTTTT. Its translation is CASSLSVQGYEKLFF.

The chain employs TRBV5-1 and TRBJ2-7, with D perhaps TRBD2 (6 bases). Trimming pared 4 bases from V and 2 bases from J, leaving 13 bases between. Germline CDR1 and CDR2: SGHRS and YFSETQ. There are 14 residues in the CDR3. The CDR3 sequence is CASSPERAPYEQYF. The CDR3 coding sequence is TGCGCCAGCAGCCCCGAGCGGGCGCCCTACGAGCAGTACTTC.

The DNA for the CDR3 is TGTGCCAGCAGCCCGACAGGGTCTAATGGCTACACCTTC. It yields the protein CASSPTGSNGYTF. The V gene is TRBV5-6, the J gene TRBJ1-2; 7 bases match TRBD1. J gave up 6 bases and V 4 bases, and 6 bases lay outside the gene matches. This CDR3 has 13 amino acids. Germline-derived CDR1 and CDR2 are SGHDT and YYEEEE.

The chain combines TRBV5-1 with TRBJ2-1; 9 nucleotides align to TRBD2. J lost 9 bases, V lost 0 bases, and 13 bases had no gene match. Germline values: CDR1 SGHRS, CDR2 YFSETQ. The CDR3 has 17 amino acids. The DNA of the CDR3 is TGCGCCAGCAGCTTGGAGCCTAGCGGGAACGTAGGGGGTGAGCAGTTCTTC. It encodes CASSLEPSGNVGGEQFF.

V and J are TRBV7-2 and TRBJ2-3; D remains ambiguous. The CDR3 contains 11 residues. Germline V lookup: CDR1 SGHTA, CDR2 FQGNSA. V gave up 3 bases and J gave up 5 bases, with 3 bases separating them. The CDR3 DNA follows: TGTGCCAGCAGCTTCAAAGATACGCAGTATTTT. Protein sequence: CASSFKDTQYF. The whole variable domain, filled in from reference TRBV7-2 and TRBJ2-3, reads GAGVSQSPSNKVTEKGKDVELRCDPISGHTALYWYRQSLGQGLEFLIYFQGNSAPDKSGLPSDRFSAERTGGSVSTLTIQRTQQEDSAVYLCASSFKDTQYFGPGTRLTVL.

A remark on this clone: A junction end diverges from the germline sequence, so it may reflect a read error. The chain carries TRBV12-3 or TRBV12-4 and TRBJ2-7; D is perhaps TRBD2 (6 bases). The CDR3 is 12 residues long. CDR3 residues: CASSLARVGGDF. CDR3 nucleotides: TGTGCCAGCAGTTTAGCGCGGGTCGGAGGGGACTTC.

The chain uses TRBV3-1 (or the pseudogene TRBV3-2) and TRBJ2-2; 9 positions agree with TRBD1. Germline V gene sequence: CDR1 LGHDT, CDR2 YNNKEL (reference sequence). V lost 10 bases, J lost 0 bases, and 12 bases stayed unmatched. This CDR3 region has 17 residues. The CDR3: CATTQGAYPSNTGELFF. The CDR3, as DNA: TGTGCCACCACACAGGGGGCGTATCCCTCGAACACCGGGGAGCTGTTTTTT.

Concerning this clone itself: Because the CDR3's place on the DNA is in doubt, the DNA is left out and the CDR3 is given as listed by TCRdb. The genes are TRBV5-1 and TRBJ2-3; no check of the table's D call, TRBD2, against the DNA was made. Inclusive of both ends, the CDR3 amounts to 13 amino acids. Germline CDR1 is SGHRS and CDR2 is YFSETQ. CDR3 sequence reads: CASSLDVGLGAYF.

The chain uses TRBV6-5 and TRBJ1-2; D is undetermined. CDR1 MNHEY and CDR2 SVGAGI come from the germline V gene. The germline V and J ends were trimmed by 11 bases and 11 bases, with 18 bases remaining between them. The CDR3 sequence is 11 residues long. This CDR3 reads CACWRASDYTF. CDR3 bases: TGTGCCTGCTGGCGGGCCTCGGATTACACCTTC.

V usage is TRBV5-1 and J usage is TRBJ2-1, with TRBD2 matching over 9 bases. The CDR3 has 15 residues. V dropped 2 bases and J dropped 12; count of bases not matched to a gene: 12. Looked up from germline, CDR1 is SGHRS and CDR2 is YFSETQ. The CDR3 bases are TGCGCCAGCAGCTTAGCGGGAGGAACGGTCGATAGGCAGTTCTTC. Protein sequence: CASSLAGGTVDRQFF.

The DNA of the CDR3 is TGTGCCAGCTCACCGGACAGGGCCTCCTACGAGCAGTACTTC. This encodes CASSPDRASYEQYF. The V gene is TRBV18, the J gene TRBJ2-7, with 8 bases identical to TRBD1. The germline CDR1 and CDR2 sequences are KGHSH and LQKENI. CDR3 length equals 14 residues. V was clipped by 3 bases and J by 0 bases; unmatched bases: 1.

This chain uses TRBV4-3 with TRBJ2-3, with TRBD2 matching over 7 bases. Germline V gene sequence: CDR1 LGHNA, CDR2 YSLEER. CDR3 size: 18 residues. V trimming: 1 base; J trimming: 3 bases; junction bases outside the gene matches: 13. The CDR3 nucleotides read TGCGCCAGCAGCCAAGCCCCACCGGGCGGGGGTGGGACAGATACGCAGTATTTT. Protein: CASSQAPPGGGGTDTQYF.